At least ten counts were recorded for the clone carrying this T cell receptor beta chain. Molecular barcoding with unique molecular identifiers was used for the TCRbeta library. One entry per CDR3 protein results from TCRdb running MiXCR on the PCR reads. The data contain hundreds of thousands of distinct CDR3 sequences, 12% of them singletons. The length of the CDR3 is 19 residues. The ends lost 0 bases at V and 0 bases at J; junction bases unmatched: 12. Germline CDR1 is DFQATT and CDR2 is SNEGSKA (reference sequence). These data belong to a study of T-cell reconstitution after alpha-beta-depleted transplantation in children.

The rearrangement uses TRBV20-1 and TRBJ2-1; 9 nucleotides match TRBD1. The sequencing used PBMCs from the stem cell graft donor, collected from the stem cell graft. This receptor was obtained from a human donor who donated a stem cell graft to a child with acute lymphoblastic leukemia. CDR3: CSARDYRGQIISSYNEQFF. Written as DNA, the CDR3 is TGCAGTGCTAGAGACTACAGGGGGCAAATTATAAGCTCCTACAATGAGCAGTTCTTC.